Given below is one TCR beta chain in context. What it binds is not known. The data originate from a study of cytomegalovirus exposure and HLA in healthy donors. Study-wide findings and caveats: A few chains tied to CMV proved CMV antigen-specific in vitro. Reports indicate that TCR beta sequences accurately predicted the HLA-A and HLA-B alleles of most subjects.

The PCR was carried out with 60 Vbeta primers and 13 Jbeta primers. Data came from immunoSEQ multiplex PCR; TCRdb stores just in-frame clones and leaves some out. The sample carries more than 95,000 clones, less than 80% recorded once. The sample taken for sequencing was PBMCs. The TCR comes from a man aged 25 to 45 in good health and CMV-seronegative.

The CDR3 reads CASGRGAWETQYF. In DNA form, the CDR3 reads TGTGCCAGCGGAAGGGGTGCATGGGAGACCCAGTACTTC. This chain uses TRBV6-5 with TRBJ2-5; perhaps TRBD1 as D (5 bases). Looked up from germline, CDR1 is MNHEY and CDR2 is SVGAGI. V was pared by 8 bases and J by 5 bases, with 15 bases between. This CDR3 region has 13 residues.